One and the same sample provided the 18 T cell receptor beta chains below, sequenced in a study of shared clonotypes between healthy human individuals. Method: immunoSEQ multiplex PCR; TCRdb's copy keeps in-frame clones and lacks some. The data show about 1 million clones, approximately 80% seen once. Sequenced sample: memory CD4+ T cells from PBMCs. Subset denoted: CD45RA-negative fraction. The receptor source for this set is a man aged 18 to 29 in good health. Some clones in this sample may be carry-over from other donors' samples.

CDR3 sequence: CASRAPGGTGELFF. Written as DNA, the CDR3 is TGTGCCAGCCGGGCGCCCGGTGGCACCGGGGAGCTGTTTTTT. V gene TRBV6-5 combines with J gene TRBJ2-2; D gene unclear. CDR3 length: 14 residues. CDR1 and CDR2 from the germline V gene are MNHEY and SVGAGI. With 8 bases removed from V and 4 bases from J, the gap between germline ends came to 14 bases.

The J gene is TRBJ1-2, the V gene TRBV21-1; TRBD1, the table's D call, lacks a check against the DNA. TRBV21-1 is tagged as a pseudogene. This CDR3 spans 16 amino acids. The CDR3, as DNA: TGTGCCAGCGGACATCCGATTCCTAATATAAACTATGGCTACACCTTC. Translation gives CASGHPIPNINYGYTF.

This clone was picked up one time. The V gene is TRBV28, the J gene TRBJ1-1; TRBD1 agrees at 7 bases. CDR1 and CDR2 from the germline V gene are MDHEN and SYDVKM. The CDR3 runs to 14 residues. The J segment lost 8 bases and the V segment lost 8 bases, leaving 14 bases of the junction unmatched. The CDR3 DNA sequence: TGTGCCAGCGTGAAAGAAGGGGGCGGTGTCGAAGCTTTCTTT. It is translated as CASVKEGGGVEAFF.

The chain carries TRBV5-1 and TRBJ1-1; no clear D gene. Germline assignment: CDR1 SGHRS and CDR2 YFSETQ. There are 14 residues in the CDR3. V lost 0 bases to trimming and J lost 5 bases, with 11 bases between them. CDR3 sequence (DNA): TGCGCCAGCAGCTTGGTCAGGAAGGAGACTGAAGCTTTCTTT. Residues: CASSLVRKETEAFF.

This sequence joins TRBV7-2 and TRBJ1-2, with 7 positions matching TRBD1. The trim removed 4 bases at V and 7 bases at J, leaving 6 bases unmatched. Germline V gene data show CDR1 as SGHTA and CDR2 as FQGNSA. This CDR3 spans 13 amino acids. The CDR3 DNA follows: TGTGCCAGCAGCTCCGGGACAGCGGGTGGCTACACCTTC. This gives the protein CASSSGTAGGYTF.

The rearrangement uses TRBV28 and TRBJ1-1; weak D call: TRBD1 (6 bases). The length of the CDR3 is 15 residues. Germline CDR1 is MDHEN and CDR2 is SYDVKM. Trimming left V 8 bases short and J 3 bases short, with 19 bases between. CDR3 residues: CASEGGGDSHTEAFF. The CDR3 nucleotides are TGTGCCAGCGAAGGGGGGGGAGACAGCCACACTGAAGCTTTCTTT.

The chain combines TRBV10-1 with TRBJ1-1; 9 bases fit TRBD1. Trimming took 4 bases from V and 11 from J; bases not matched to a gene: 8. The CDR3 totals 13 residues. Germline assignment: CDR1 WNHNN and CDR2 SYGVQD (reference sequence). The CDR3 here is CASSGTGEREAFF. The CDR3 coding sequence is TGCGCCAGCAGTGGGACAGGGGAAAGGGAGGCTTTCTTT.

This chain uses TRBV28 with TRBJ2-7; the D call may be TRBD1 or TRBD2 (6 bases each). This CDR3 is 15 amino acids long. CDR1 and CDR2 (germline): MDHEN, SYDVKM. V dropped 6 bases and J dropped 7 bases, with 22 bases sitting between them. DNA for the CDR3: TGTGCCAGCAGACCCGCCAGTGTGGGGGCGGGGGAGCAGTACTTC. It specifies CASRPASVGAGEQYF.

The rearrangement joins TRBV18 to TRBJ2-1, with D uncertain. Trimming pared 0 bases from V and 4 bases from J, leaving 7 bases between. The CDR3 has 14 amino acids. The germline V gene has CDR1 KGHSH and CDR2 LQKENI. This CDR3 is CASSPPLLYNEQFF. The CDR3 nucleotides read TGTGCCAGCTCACCACCGTTACTTTACAATGAGCAGTTCTTC.

The J gene is TRBJ2-7, the V gene TRBV18; D is perhaps TRBD1 or TRBD2 (6 bases each). In germline, CDR1 is KGHSH, CDR2 LQKENI. The CDR3 extends over 14 amino acids. V was shortened by 3 bases and J by 7 bases, with 16 bases between the two germline ends. The CDR3 here is CASSPNPGAGEQYF. The CDR3 nucleotides are TGTGCCAGCTCACCCAATCCGGGGGCGGGAGAGCAGTACTTC. Full variable domain (rest looked up from reference TRBV18 and TRBJ2-7): NAGVMQNPRHLVRRRGQEARLRCSPMKGHSHVYWYRQLPEEGLKFMVYLQKENIIDESGMPKERFSAEFPKEGPSILRIQQVVRGDSAAYFCASSPNPGAGEQYFGPGTRLTVT.

The chain joins TRBV9 to TRBJ2-7, with D possibly TRBD2 on 5 matching bases. Germline values: CDR1 SGDLS, CDR2 YYNGEE. This CDR3 spans 14 amino acids. V lost 0 bases and J lost 6, with 13 bases in between. DNA of the CDR3: TGTGCCAGCAGCGTAGGAGGGAGTCTCTCCGAGCAGTACTTC. It is translated as CASSVGGSLSEQYF.

This rearrangement joins TRBV25-1 to TRBJ1-5; the match to TRBD1 covers 7 bases. The CDR3 is 15 residues long. Trimming cost V 7 bases and J 3 bases; bases outside gene matches: 9. Germline-derived CDR1 and CDR2 are MGHDK and SYGVNS. CDR3 DNA: TGTGCCAGCAACACCTCGACAGGGCCCAATCAGCCCCAGCATTTT. Its protein product is CASNTSTGPNQPQHF.

A single count supports this clone. The CDR3, as DNA: TGTGCCTGGAGAAGGACTAGCGGGAGAGGTGGGCCAAATGAGCAGTTCTTC. Its translation: CAWRRTSGRGGPNEQFF. This chain connects TRBV30 to TRBJ2-1; 13 nucleotides match TRBD2. With 3 bases clipped from V and 7 bases from J, the junction kept 12 bases outside the gene matches. The CDR3 is 17 amino acids. Germline V gene lookup returns CDR1 GTSNPN and CDR2 SVGIG (reference sequence).

The chain has TRBV27 and TRBJ1-2; no firm D call. The V gene's germline CDR1 is MNHEY and CDR2 SMNVEV (reference sequence). The CDR3 spans 17 residues. Trimming removed 2 bases at V and 1 base at J, with 17 bases between. This CDR3 is CASSLRAAPLDNYGYTF. The CDR3 bases are TGTGCCAGCAGTTTAAGGGCAGCCCCCTTAGATAACTATGGCTACACCTTC.

This clone has just one count. V and J are TRBV15 and TRBJ2-1, with 11 bases that match TRBD2. The CDR3 extends over 14 amino acids. CDR1 and CDR2 (germline): LNHNV, YYDKDF (reference sequence). Trimming at V came to 2 bases and at J to 9 bases, leaving 3 bases not matched to a gene. The CDR3 sequence is CATSRRLAGPEQFF. For the CDR3, the DNA is TGTGCCACCAGCAGAAGACTAGCGGGACCTGAGCAGTTCTTC.

In this sample, this clone turned up a few times. The chain carries TRBV7-6 and TRBJ2-1; D gene ambiguous. V gave up 1 base and J gave up 8 bases, with 3 bases separating them. The CDR3 covers 11 residues. Germline V gene data show CDR1 as SGHVS and CDR2 as FNYEAQ. CDR3 nucleotides: TGTGCCAGCAGCTTAGACCATGAGCAGTTCTTC. It translates to CASSLDHEQFF.

The chain has TRBV7-2 and TRBJ2-3; D is ambiguous. The V end was cut by 3 bases, the J end by 6 bases, with 7 bases between. The germline gives CDR1 SGHTA, CDR2 FQGNSA. This CDR3 has 12 amino acids. The CDR3 is CASSFFLDTQYF. CDR3 DNA: TGTGCCAGCAGCTTTTTTTTGGATACGCAGTATTTT.

The chain recombines TRBV28 with TRBJ2-4, with D possibly matching TRBD2 (6 bases). The germline gives CDR1 MDHEN, CDR2 SYDVKM. The CDR3 covers 15 residues. V shed 5 bases and J shed 7 bases, with 18 bases lying between them. CDR3 coding DNA: TGTGCCAGCAGTACAGACACACGGGGGAGGAACATTCAGTACTTC. Protein product: CASSTDTRGRNIQYF.